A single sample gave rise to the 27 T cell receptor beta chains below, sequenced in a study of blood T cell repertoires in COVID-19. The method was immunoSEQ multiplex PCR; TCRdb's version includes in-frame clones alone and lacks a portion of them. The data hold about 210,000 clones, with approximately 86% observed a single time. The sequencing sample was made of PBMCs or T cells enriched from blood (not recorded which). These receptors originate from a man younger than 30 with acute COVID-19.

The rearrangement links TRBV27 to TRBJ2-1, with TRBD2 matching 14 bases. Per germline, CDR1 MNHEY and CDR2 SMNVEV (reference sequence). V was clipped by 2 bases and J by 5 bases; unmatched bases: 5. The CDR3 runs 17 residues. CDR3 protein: CASSLGEGLAGDNEQFF. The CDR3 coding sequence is TGTGCCAGCAGTTTAGGAGAGGGACTAGCGGGAGACAATGAGCAGTTCTTC.

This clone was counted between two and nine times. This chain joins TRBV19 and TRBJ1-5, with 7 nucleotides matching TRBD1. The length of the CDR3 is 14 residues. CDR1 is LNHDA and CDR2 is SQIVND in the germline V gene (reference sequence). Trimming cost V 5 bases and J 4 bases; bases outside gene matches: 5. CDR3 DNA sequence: TGTGCCAGTAGTGCCTCGACAGGGAATCAGCCCCAGCATTTT. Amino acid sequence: CASSASTGNQPQHF. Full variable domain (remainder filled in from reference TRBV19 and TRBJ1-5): DGGITQSPKYLFRKEGQNVTLSCEQNLNHDAMYWYRQDPGQGLRLIYYSQIVNDFQKGDIAEGYSVSREKKESFPLTVTSAQKNPTAFYLCASSASTGNQPQHFGDGTRLSIL.

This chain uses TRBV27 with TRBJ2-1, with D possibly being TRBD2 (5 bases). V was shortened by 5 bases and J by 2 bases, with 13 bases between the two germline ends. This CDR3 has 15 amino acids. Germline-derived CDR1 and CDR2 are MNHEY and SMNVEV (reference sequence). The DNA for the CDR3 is TGTGCCAGCAGTCCGCCTAGCAGCCCCTACAATGAGCAGTTCTTC. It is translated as CASSPPSSPYNEQFF.

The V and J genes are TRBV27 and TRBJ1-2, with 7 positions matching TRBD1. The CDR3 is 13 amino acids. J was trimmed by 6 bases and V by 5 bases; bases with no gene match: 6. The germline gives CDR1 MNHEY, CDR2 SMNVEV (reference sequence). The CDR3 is CASSVNRGNGYTF. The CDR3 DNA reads TGTGCCAGCAGTGTAAACAGGGGCAATGGCTACACCTTC.

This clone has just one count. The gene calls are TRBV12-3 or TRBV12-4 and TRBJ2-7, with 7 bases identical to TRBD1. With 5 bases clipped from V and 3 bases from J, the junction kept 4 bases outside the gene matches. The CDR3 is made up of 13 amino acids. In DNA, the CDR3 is TGTGCCAGCAGTATCAGGACAGGCTACGAGCAGTACTTC. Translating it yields CASSIRTGYEQYF.

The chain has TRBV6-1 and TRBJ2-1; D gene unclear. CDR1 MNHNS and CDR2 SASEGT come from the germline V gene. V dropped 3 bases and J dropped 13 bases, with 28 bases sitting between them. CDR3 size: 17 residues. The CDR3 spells CASSDPQRIASILTQFF. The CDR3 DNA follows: TGTGCCAGCAGTGATCCCCAACGGATTGCGTCTATACTAACTCAGTTCTTC.

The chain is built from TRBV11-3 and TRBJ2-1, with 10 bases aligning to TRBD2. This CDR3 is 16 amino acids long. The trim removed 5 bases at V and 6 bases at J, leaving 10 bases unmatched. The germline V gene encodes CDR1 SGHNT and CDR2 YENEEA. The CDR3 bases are TGTGCCAGCAGCCTATCTCTAGCGGGAGCTGGCAATGAGCAGTTCTTC. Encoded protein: CASSLSLAGAGNEQFF.

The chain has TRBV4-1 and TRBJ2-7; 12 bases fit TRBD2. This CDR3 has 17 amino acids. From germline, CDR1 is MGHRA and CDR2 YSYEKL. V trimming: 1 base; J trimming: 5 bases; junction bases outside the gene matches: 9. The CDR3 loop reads CASSQAASGRAANEQYF. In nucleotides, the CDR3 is TGCGCCAGCAGCCAAGCTGCTAGCGGGAGGGCCGCGAACGAGCAGTACTTC.

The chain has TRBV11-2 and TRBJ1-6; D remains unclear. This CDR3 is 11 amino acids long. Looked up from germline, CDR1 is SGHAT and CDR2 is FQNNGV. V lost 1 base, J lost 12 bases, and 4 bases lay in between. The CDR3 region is CASSLGQPLHF. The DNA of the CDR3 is TGTGCCAGCAGCTTAGGTCAACCCCTCCACTTT.

The CDR3 loop reads CASTTTGARTGELFF. In DNA, the CDR3 is TGTGCCAGCACTACGACAGGAGCGCGCACCGGGGAGCTGTTTTTT. This chain connects TRBV6-5 to TRBJ2-2; TRBD1 might be the D (6 bases). Germline V gene sequence: CDR1 MNHEY, CDR2 SVGAGI. Trimming cost V 7 bases and J 4 bases, with 16 bases left between them. This CDR3 contains 15 residues.

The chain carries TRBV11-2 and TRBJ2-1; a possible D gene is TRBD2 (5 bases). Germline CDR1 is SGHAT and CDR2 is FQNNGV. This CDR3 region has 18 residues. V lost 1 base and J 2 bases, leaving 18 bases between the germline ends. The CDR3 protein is CASSLGRLAGIAYNEQFF. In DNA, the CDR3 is TGTGCCAGCAGCTTAGGGAGGTTGGCGGGCATAGCCTACAATGAGCAGTTCTTC. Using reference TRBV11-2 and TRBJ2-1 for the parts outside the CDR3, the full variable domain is EAGVAQSPRYKIIEKRQSVAFWCNPISGHATLYWYQQILGQGPKLLIQFQNNGVVDDSQLPKDRFSAERLKGVDSTLKIQPAKLEDSAVYLCASSLGRLAGIAYNEQFFGPGTRLTVL.

The CDR3 coding sequence is TGTGCCAGCAGTTTAAAAAGGGGCACTGAAGCTTTCTTT. Translating gives CASSLKRGTEAFF. The chain employs TRBV12-3 or TRBV12-4 and TRBJ1-1; D possibly corresponds to TRBD1 (5 bases). The CDR3 is made up of 13 amino acids. Deletions cut 2 bases from V and 4 bases from J, with 8 bases between.

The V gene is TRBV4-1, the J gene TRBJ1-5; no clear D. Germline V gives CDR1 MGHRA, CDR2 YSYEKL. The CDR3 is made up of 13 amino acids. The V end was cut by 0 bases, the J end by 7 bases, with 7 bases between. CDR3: CASSQDGGQPQHF. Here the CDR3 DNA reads TGCGCCAGCAGCCAAGATGGAGGCCAGCCCCAGCATTTT.

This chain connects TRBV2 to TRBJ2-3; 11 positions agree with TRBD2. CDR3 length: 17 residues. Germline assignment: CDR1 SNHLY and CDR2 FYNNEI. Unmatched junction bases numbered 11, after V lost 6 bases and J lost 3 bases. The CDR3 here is CASSLGTSGSWTDTQYF. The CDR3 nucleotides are TGTGCCAGCAGCCTCGGGACTAGCGGAAGTTGGACAGATACGCAGTATTTT.

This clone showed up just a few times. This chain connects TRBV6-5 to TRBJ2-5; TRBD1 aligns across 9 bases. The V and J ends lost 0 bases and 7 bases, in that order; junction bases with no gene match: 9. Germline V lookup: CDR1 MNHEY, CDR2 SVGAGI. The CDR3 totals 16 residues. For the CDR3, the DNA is TGTGCCAGCAGTTACTCGGAAACAGGGGGCCGGGGGACCCAGTACTTC. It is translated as CASSYSETGGRGTQYF.

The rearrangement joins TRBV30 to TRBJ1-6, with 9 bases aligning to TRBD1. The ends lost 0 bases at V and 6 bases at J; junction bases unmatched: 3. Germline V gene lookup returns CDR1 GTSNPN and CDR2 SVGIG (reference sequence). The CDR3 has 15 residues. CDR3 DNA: TGTGCCTGGAGTGTAAGACAGGGGGGTAATTCACCCCTCCACTTT. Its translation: CAWSVRQGGNSPLHF.

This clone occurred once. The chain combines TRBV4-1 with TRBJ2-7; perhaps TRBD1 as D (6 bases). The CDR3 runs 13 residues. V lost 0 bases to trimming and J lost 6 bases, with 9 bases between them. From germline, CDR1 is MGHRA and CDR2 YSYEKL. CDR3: CASSQDIGGEQYF. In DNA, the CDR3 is TGCGCCAGCAGCCAAGATATAGGGGGCGAGCAGTACTTC.

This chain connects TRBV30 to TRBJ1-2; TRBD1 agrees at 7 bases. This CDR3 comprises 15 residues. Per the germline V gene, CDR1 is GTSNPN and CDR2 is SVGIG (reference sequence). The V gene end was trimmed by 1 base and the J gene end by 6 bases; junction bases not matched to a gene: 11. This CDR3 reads CAWSASGGLSHGYTF. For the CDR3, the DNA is TGTGCCTGGAGTGCCTCAGGGGGTTTATCCCATGGCTACACCTTC.

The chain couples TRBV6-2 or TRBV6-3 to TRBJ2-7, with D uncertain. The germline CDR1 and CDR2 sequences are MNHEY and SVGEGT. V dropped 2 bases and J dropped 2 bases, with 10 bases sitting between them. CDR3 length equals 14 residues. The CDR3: CASSYVPVTYEQYF. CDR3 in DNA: TGTGCCAGCAGTTACGTCCCGGTCACCTACGAGCAGTACTTC.

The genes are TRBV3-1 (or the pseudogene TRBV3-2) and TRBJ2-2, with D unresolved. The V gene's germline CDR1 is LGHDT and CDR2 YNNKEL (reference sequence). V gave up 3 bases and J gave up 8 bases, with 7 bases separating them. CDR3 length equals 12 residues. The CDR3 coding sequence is TGTGCCAGCAGCCATGGCAGGGGGGAGCTGTTTTTT. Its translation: CASSHGRGELFF.

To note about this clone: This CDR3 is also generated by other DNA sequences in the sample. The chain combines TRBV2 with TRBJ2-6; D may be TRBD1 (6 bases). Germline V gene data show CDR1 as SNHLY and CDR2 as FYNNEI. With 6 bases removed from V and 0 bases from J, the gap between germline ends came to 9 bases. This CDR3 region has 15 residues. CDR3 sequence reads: CASRLDSSGANVLTF. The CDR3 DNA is TGTGCCAGCAGACTGGACAGCTCTGGGGCCAACGTCCTGACTTTC.

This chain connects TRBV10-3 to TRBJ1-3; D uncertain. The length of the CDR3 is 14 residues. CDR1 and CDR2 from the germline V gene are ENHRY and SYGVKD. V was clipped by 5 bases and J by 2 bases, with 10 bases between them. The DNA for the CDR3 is TGTGCCATCAGTTTAACGGAGGCTGGAAACACCATATATTTT. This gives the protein CAISLTEAGNTIYF.

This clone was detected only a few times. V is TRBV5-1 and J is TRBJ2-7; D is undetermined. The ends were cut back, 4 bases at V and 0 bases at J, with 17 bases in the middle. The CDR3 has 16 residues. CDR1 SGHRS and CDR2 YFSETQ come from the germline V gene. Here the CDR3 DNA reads TGCGCCAGCAGCCCAACCCCTCTTTCCAGCTCCTACGAGCAGTACTTC. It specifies CASSPTPLSSSYEQYF.

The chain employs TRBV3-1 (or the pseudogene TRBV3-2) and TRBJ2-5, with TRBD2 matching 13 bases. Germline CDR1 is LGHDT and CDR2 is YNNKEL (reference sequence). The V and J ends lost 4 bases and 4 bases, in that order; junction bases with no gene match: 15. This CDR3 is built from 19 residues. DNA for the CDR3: TGTGCCAGCAGCCCAACAGGACTAGCGGGAGCTATGGGGGGAGAGACCCAGTACTTC. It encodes CASSPTGLAGAMGGETQYF.

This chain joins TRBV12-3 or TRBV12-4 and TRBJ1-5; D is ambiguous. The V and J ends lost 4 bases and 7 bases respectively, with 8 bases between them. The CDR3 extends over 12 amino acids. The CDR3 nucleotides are TGTGCCAGCAGTTACCCGAGGCAGCCCCAGCATTTT. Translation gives CASSYPRQPQHF.

The chain's CDR3 is CASSETSTDTQYF. The CDR3 nucleotides are TGCGCCAGCAGTGAAACAAGCACAGATACGCAGTATTTT. V usage is TRBV10-1 and J usage is TRBJ2-3; D unresolved. Deletions cut 3 bases from V and 0 bases from J, with 4 bases between. The germline V gene encodes CDR1 WNHNN and CDR2 SYGVQD (reference sequence). The CDR3 runs 13 residues.

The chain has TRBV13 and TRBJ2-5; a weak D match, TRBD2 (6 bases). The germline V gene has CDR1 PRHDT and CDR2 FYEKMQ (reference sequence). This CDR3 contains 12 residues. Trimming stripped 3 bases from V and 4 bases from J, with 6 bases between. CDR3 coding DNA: TGTGCCAGCAGCTTCGGGGGAGAGACCCAGTACTTC. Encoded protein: CASSFGGETQYF.